These 8 T cell receptor beta chains came from one sample sequenced in a study of control samples from healthy donors and cancer patients. The table came from immunoSEQ multiplex PCR; TCRdb's copy has only in-frame clones and leaves some out. The table shows approximately 170,000 clones, with around 90% occurring only once. The sequencing input was blood. The source is a woman under 40 in good health.

The CDR3 DNA reads TGCGCCAGCAATAACAAGTACGAGCAGTACGTC. Amino acid sequence: CASNNKYEQYV. The gene calls are TRBV10-2 and TRBJ2-7; D not resolved. CDR3 length equals 11 residues. Germline lookup yields CDR1 WSHSY and CDR2 SAAADI. V lost 7 bases, J lost 4 bases, and 8 bases lay in between.

The chain recombines TRBV24-1 with TRBJ2-1; 7 bases map to TRBD2. Unmatched junction bases numbered 2, after V lost 7 bases and J lost 0 bases. The CDR3 has 14 amino acids. Germline values: CDR1 KGHDR, CDR2 SFDVKD. Written as DNA, the CDR3 is TGTGCCACCAGCGGGGGGAGCTCCTACAATGAGCAGTTCTTC. Translation: CATSGGSSYNEQFF.

This clone was seen a single time. The J gene is TRBJ2-2, the V gene TRBV24-1; 8 bases match TRBD2. CDR3 length: 15 residues. Germline trimming cut 2 bases from V and 3 bases from J; bases unmatched to any gene: 1. Per germline, CDR1 KGHDR and CDR2 SFDVKD. The CDR3 loop reads CATSDYGGDTGELFF. The CDR3 nucleotides read TGTGCCACCAGTGATTACGGGGGGGACACCGGGGAGCTGTTTTTT.

V is TRBV29-1 and J is TRBJ2-7, with 10 bases fitting TRBD1. The V and J ends lost 2 bases and 7 bases, in that order; junction bases with no gene match: 11. In germline, CDR1 is SQVTM, CDR2 ANQGSEA. The CDR3 consists of 15 residues. In DNA form, the CDR3 reads TGCAGCGTTGAAAGGTTAGGACAGGGGGGCGGGGAGCAGTACGTC. Protein product: CSVERLGQGGGEQYV.

The chain recombines TRBV19 with TRBJ1-4, with 8 bases fitting TRBD1. CDR1 and CDR2 (germline): LNHDA, SQIVND (reference sequence). Trimming took 4 bases from V and 5 from J; bases not matched to a gene: 3. This CDR3 is built from 14 residues. The CDR3 region has the DNA TGTGCCAGTAGTACGACAGGGGTCAATGAAAAACTGTTTTTT. This codes for CASSTTGVNEKLFF.

V is TRBV7-9 and J is TRBJ1-5; D is unresolved. CDR3 length: 16 residues. CDR1 SEHNR and CDR2 FQNEAQ come from the germline V gene (reference sequence). The V gene lost 1 base and the J gene lost 1 base, with 11 bases spanning the gap. This CDR3 is CASSLGRPVSNQPQHF. DNA of the CDR3: TGTGCCAGCAGCTTAGGACGGCCCGTGAGCAATCAGCCCCAGCATTTT.

The V call is TRBV21-1, the J call TRBJ2-5; the D segment call TRBD2 is taken from the table without a DNA check. TRBV21-1 is flagged as a pseudogene. This CDR3 region has 16 residues. This CDR3 is CASSKNRQWRVETQYF. In DNA form, the CDR3 reads TGTGCCAGCAGCAAAAACCGACAGTGGAGGGTAGAGACCCAGTACTTC.

The rearrangement uses TRBV3-1 (or the pseudogene TRBV3-2) and TRBJ2-3; D is possibly TRBD1 or TRBD2 (5 bases each). The germline V gene encodes CDR1 LGHDT and CDR2 YNNKEL (reference sequence). The CDR3 is made up of 15 amino acids. Trimming took 4 bases from V and 1 from J, leaving 12 bases between them. CDR3 sequence (DNA): TGTGCCAGCAGCCCCAGGGTGGGGGGCACAGATACGCAGTATTTT. Translating gives CASSPRVGGTDTQYF.